This TCR beta chain was obtained from a study of T cell clones after liver transplantation. Study-level information: TCRbeta sequencing after a pre-transplant mixed lymphocyte reaction identified graft-donor-reactive clones, later tracked in post-transplant blood. Findings and limits, study-wide: The donor-reactive repertoire was only partly measurable in two subjects, lacking donor cells. In most of the 8 subjects, circulating graft-donor-reactive CD4 TCRbeta sequences fell significantly after transplant.

Concerning this clone: Its antigen is undetermined.

Trimming removed 3 bases at V and 4 bases at J, with 3 bases between. The CDR3 covers 12 residues. Germline V CDR1 and CDR2: SNHLY, FYNNEI. The method was immunoSEQ multiplex PCR; TCRdb's version includes in-frame clones alone and lacks a portion of them. The sample records 50,000 or so clones, about 69% being singletons. This receptor was obtained from a human patient who received a liver transplant. A share of the T cells may be of graft donor origin. The rearrangement joins TRBV2 to TRBJ2-2; no clear D gene. Sequencing used CD4+ T cells from blood, obtained around 54 months after liver transplant. Written as DNA, the CDR3 is TGTGCCAGCAGTGACCGCACCGGGGAGCTGTTTTTT. Protein: CASSDRTGELFF.